Shown below are 29 T cell receptor beta chains from a single sample sequenced in a study of cytomegalovirus exposure and HLA in healthy donors. The PCR used 60 Vbeta and 13 Jbeta primers. Clones were sequenced by immunoSEQ multiplex PCR, and TCRdb holds only the in-frame ones, with some missing. The sample has under 110,000 clones; 76% are singletons. The sample consisted of PBMCs. The receptors derive from a middle-aged man in good health and CMV-seronegative.

The chain has TRBV11-2 and TRBJ1-3; 7 bases line up with TRBD1. The germline gives CDR1 SGHAT, CDR2 FQNNGV. With 6 bases clipped from V and 0 bases from J, the junction kept 14 bases outside the gene matches. This CDR3 spans 18 amino acids. The CDR3 DNA follows: TGTGCCAGCAGGAAAACGGGACAGTCTTATTTCTCTGGAAACACCATATATTTT. Its translation is CASRKTGQSYFSGNTIYF.

DNA for the CDR3: TGTGCCAGCAGTGAAACAGGGGGCCCCAACAATGAGCAGTTCTTC. Residues: CASSETGGPNNEQFF. The J gene is TRBJ2-1, the V gene TRBV6-1; 9 bases align to TRBD1. V lost 2 bases to trimming and J lost 5 bases; unmatched junction nucleotides: 4. This CDR3 is built from 15 residues. CDR1 is MNHNS and CDR2 is SASEGT in the germline V gene.

The chain couples TRBV7-9 to TRBJ1-1, with unresolved D. V was shortened by 8 bases and J by 7 bases, with 11 bases between the two germline ends. Germline values: CDR1 SEHNR, CDR2 FQNEAQ (reference sequence). This CDR3 has 11 residues. CDR3 region: CASSHGFEAFF. The CDR3 DNA reads TGTGCCAGCTCACACGGGTTTGAAGCTTTCTTT.

A few counts support this clone. The chain combines TRBV5-5 with TRBJ2-7; no clear D. Trimming removed 4 bases from V and 5 bases from J, with 13 bases in between. CDR3 size: 13 residues. Per the germline V gene, CDR1 is SGHKS and CDR2 is YYEKEE (reference sequence). The CDR3 spells CASSPWSMDEQYF. CDR3 DNA sequence: TGTGCCAGCAGCCCCTGGAGTATGGACGAGCAGTACTTC.

V gene TRBV9 combines with J gene TRBJ2-5; 10 positions agree with TRBD2. The length of the CDR3 is 15 residues. From germline, CDR1 is SGDLS and CDR2 YYNGEE. Losses at the gene ends were 4 bases for V and 5 bases for J; bases not matched to a gene: 8. The CDR3 coding sequence is TGTGCCAGCAGCCCACTACCGACTAGCGGGGAGACCCAGTACTTC. It codes for CASSPLPTSGETQYF.

The chain combines TRBV5-1 with TRBJ2-7, with TRBD1 identical over 7 bases. V lost 3 bases to trimming and J lost 3 bases; unmatched junction nucleotides: 3. The CDR3 consists of 13 residues. Germline V lookup: CDR1 SGHRS, CDR2 YFSETQ. CDR3 nucleotides: TGCGCCAGCAGCTGGGACAGTAACTACGAGCAGTACTTC. The encoded protein is CASSWDSNYEQYF.

This sequence joins TRBV6-5 and TRBJ1-1; D might be TRBD1 (6 bases). There are 14 residues in the CDR3. Germline CDR1 reads MNHEY; CDR2 reads SVGAGI. Trimming took off 4 bases at V and 7 bases at J, with 16 bases between the two ends. The CDR3 region has the DNA TGTGCCAGCAGTTTCTTACAGGGCGGGGGTGAAGCTTTCTTT. This gives the protein CASSFLQGGGEAFF.

This sequence joins TRBV16 and TRBJ1-4; no reliable D call. Trimming cost V 1 base and J 4 bases, with 13 bases left between them. Germline lookup yields CDR1 KGHSY and CDR2 FQNENV. CDR3 length equals 16 residues. In DNA, the CDR3 is TGTGCCAGCAGCCAATTTGCAGGATCCTATAATGAAAAACTGTTTTTT. Encoded protein: CASSQFAGSYNEKLFF.

This clone was recorded only once. The rearrangement links TRBV6-6 to TRBJ2-7; TRBD1 aligns across 7 bases. Trimming at V came to 6 bases and at J to 3 bases, leaving 14 bases not matched to a gene. In germline, CDR1 is MNHNY, CDR2 SVGAGI (reference sequence). This CDR3 comprises 16 residues. CDR3 loop: CASSYSDPGQHYEQYF. CDR3 in DNA: TGTGCCAGCAGCTACAGCGATCCGGGACAGCACTACGAGCAGTACTTC.

The V call is TRBV29-1, the J call TRBJ2-7; the D gene is possibly TRBD2 (6 bases). V dropped 6 bases and J dropped 6 bases, with 15 bases sitting between them. Germline CDR1 reads SQVTM; CDR2 reads ANQGSEA. The CDR3 extends over 12 amino acids. CDR3 residues: CSVARGSGEQYF. CDR3 coding DNA: TGCAGCGTAGCCCGGGGTAGCGGCGAGCAGTACTTC.

V is TRBV6-6 and J is TRBJ1-6, with 9 nucleotides matching TRBD1. This CDR3 is 16 amino acids long. CDR1 MNHNY and CDR2 SVGAGI come from the germline V gene (reference sequence). The V gene end was trimmed by 5 bases and the J gene end by 10 bases; junction bases not matched to a gene: 12. CDR3 sequence reads: CASSPPGGQGGSPLHF. The CDR3 DNA sequence: TGTGCCAGCAGTCCCCCTGGGGGACAGGGCGGATCACCCCTCCACTTT.

This clone was counted only a few times. The V call is TRBV5-1, the J call TRBJ2-3; 9 bases fit TRBD2. The germline gives CDR1 SGHRS, CDR2 YFSETQ. The CDR3 contains 15 residues. V was pared by 3 bases and J by 3 bases, with 5 bases of the junction left unmatched. The DNA for the CDR3 is TGCGCCAGCAGCTATAGCGGGGGAGGTACAGATACGCAGTATTTT. Protein: CASSYSGGGTDTQYF.

V is TRBV10-2 and J is TRBJ2-7, with 8 bases identical to TRBD1. The CDR3 runs to 15 residues. The V gene's germline CDR1 is WSHSY and CDR2 SAAADI. V lost 3 bases and J lost 5; bases outside the gene matches: 9. In DNA, the CDR3 is TGCGCCAGCAGTGATCGGCAGGGGGCGAACCACGAGCAGTACGTC. This gives the protein CASSDRQGANHEQYV.

The rearrangement uses TRBV21-1 and TRBJ1-5. TRBV21-1 is a recognized pseudogene. The CDR3 loop spans 14 amino acids. Here the CDR3 DNA reads TGTGCCAGCAGGGAGAAGTATAGCAATCAGCCCCAGCATTTT. Translation gives CASREKYSNQPQHF.

This chain links TRBV7-8 with TRBJ2-7, with D maybe TRBD1 (5 bases). The CDR3 consists of 14 residues. Germline lookup yields CDR1 SGHVS and CDR2 FQNEAQ. The germline V and J ends were trimmed by 1 base and 2 bases, with 9 bases remaining between them. CDR3 DNA sequence: TGTGCCAGCAGCTTAGTTCCAGGGCCCTACGAGCAGTACGTC. This translates into CASSLVPGPYEQYV.

Comment on this clone: The junction shows a germline mismatch at one end, possibly a read error. The gene calls are TRBV7-7 and TRBJ2-5, with 9 bases identical to TRBD2. This CDR3 contains 15 residues. Germline V lookup: CDR1 SSHAT, CDR2 FNYEAQ (reference sequence). CDR3 in amino acids: CASSPIAGEWKTQYF. As DNA, the CDR3 is TGTGCTAGCAGCCCGATAGCGGGGGAATGGAAGACCCAGTACTTC.

On this clone: Other nucleotide sequences from this sample produce the same CDR3. The rearrangement links TRBV9 to TRBJ1-6; 9 nucleotides line up with TRBD1. This CDR3 spans 15 amino acids. Germline V gene lookup returns CDR1 SGDLS and CDR2 YYNGEE. The junction had 6 bases not matched to a gene; V was cut back by 3 bases and J by 8 bases. CDR3 protein: CASSASGQGDSPLHF. Written as DNA, the CDR3 is TGTGCCAGCAGCGCCTCGGGACAGGGAGATTCACCCCTCCACTTT.

The chain employs TRBV9 and TRBJ1-5; D is unclear. Trimming shortened V by 4 bases and J by 2 bases, and 16 bases separated the two germline ends. This CDR3 is built from 16 residues. CDR1 is SGDLS and CDR2 is YYNGEE in the germline V gene. CDR3 residues: CASSPGLSPGNQPQHF. CDR3 bases: TGTGCCAGCAGCCCAGGACTGTCGCCTGGCAATCAGCCCCAGCATTTT.

The chain uses TRBV5-8 and TRBJ2-5; 10 nucleotides line up with TRBD2. Germline V gene sequence: CDR1 SGHTS, CDR2 YDEGEE. The CDR3 length is 15 residues. The V and J ends lost 6 bases and 2 bases, in that order; junction bases with no gene match: 7. CDR3 in DNA: TGTGCCAGCAACCTACTAGCGGGGAAGCAAGAGACCCAGTACTTC. This sequence encodes CASNLLAGKQETQYF.

In its sample, this clone was seen once. V and J are TRBV10-3 and TRBJ1-2; D not resolved. The germline CDR1 and CDR2 sequences are ENHRY and SYGVKD. The CDR3 is made up of 14 amino acids. The V end was cut by 7 bases, the J end by 4 bases, with 16 bases between. The CDR3, as DNA: TGTGCCATCACCTCAGGTAGCGGTTCCTATGGCTACACCTTC. It translates to CAITSGSGSYGYTF.

The sample holds a few counts of this clone. This rearrangement joins TRBV30 to TRBJ2-5; weak D call: TRBD2 (5 bases). V dropped 5 bases and J dropped 5 bases, with 15 bases sitting between them. The CDR3 is 13 amino acids. The germline V gene encodes CDR1 GTSNPN and CDR2 SVGIG (reference sequence). The chain's CDR3 is CAWERRLRETQYF. For the CDR3, the DNA is TGTGCCTGGGAGAGACGACTACGGGAGACCCAGTACTTC. Full variable domain (rest looked up from reference TRBV30 and TRBJ2-5): SQTIHQWPATLVQPVGSPLSLECTVEGTSNPNLYWYRQAAGRGLQLLFYSVGIGQISSEVPQNLSASRPQDRQFILSSKKLLLSDSGFYLCAWERRLRETQYFGPGTRLLVL.

This clone was observed once. The rearrangement links TRBV6-5 to TRBJ1-1, with D maybe TRBD1 (5 bases). Between the trimmed V and J ends, which lost 6 bases and 1 base, there was a span of 9 bases. The germline V gene encodes CDR1 MNHEY and CDR2 SVGAGI. The CDR3 consists of 13 residues. CDR3 coding DNA: TGTGCCAGCAGCGCCGACAGGAACACTGAAGCTTTCTTT. The encoded protein is CASSADRNTEAFF.

For this clone: At one end, the junction sequence differs from germline, possibly due to a read error. The chain has TRBV7-9 and TRBJ1-2; no definite D call. Germline CDR1 is SEHNR and CDR2 is FQNEAQ (reference sequence). The CDR3 has 12 residues. CDR3 in amino acids: CSSSFPDAGYTF. The CDR3 DNA reads TGTTCCAGCAGCTTCCCAGATGCTGGCTACACCTTC. Full variable domain (outside the CDR3, taken from reference TRBV7-9 and TRBJ1-2): DTGVSQNPRHKITKRGQNVTFRCDPISEHNRLYWYRQTLGQGPEFLTYFQNEAQLEKSRLLSDRFSAERPKGSFSTLEIQRTEQGDSAMYLCSSSFPDAGYTFGSGTRLTVV.

This sequence joins TRBV13 and TRBJ2-1; 16 bases align to TRBD2. The trim removed 3 bases at V and 15 bases at J, leaving 2 bases unmatched. This CDR3 has 13 residues. CDR1 and CDR2 (germline): PRHDT, FYEKMQ (reference sequence). The CDR3: CASSLGLAGGRFF. The CDR3 DNA sequence: TGTGCCAGCAGCTTGGGACTAGCGGGGGGGCGGTTCTTC.

The CDR3 loop reads CASTLNPGTGGDGYTF. In nucleotides, the CDR3 is TGCGCCAGCACGCTCAATCCCGGGACAGGGGGCGATGGCTACACCTTC. The genes are TRBV5-1 and TRBJ1-2; TRBD1 matches 12 bases. Per the germline V gene, CDR1 is SGHRS and CDR2 is YFSETQ. V lost 6 bases, J lost 6 bases, and 12 bases stayed unmatched. The CDR3 is 16 amino acids.

This chain uses TRBV30 with TRBJ1-5, with 8 bases aligning to TRBD1. The CDR3 has 13 amino acids. V lost 3 bases, J lost 6 bases, and 4 bases stayed unmatched. CDR1 and CDR2 (germline): GTSNPN, SVGIG (reference sequence). CDR3 DNA: TGTGCCTGGAGCGAGGACAGGGTTCAGCCCCAGCATTTT. It is translated as CAWSEDRVQPQHF.

As to this clone: Other nucleotide sequences from this sample produce the same CDR3. The rearrangement links TRBV9 to TRBJ1-4, with D perhaps matching TRBD1 (5 bases). Trimming stripped 0 bases from V and 8 bases from J, with 11 bases between. There are 14 residues in the CDR3. Germline-derived CDR1 and CDR2 are SGDLS and YYNGEE. In DNA, the CDR3 is TGTGCCAGCAGCGTAGCATGGGGGGGGGAAAAACTGTTTTTT. It is translated as CASSVAWGGEKLFF.

This clone was detected once. V is TRBV19 and J is TRBJ1-2, with 8 bases lining up with TRBD1. Looked up from germline, CDR1 is LNHDA and CDR2 is SQIVND (reference sequence). V shed 1 base and J 4 bases; nucleotides not matched to a gene: 2. This CDR3 contains 14 residues. The CDR3 here is CASSIAGGGYGYTF. The CDR3 DNA is TGTGCCAGTAGTATAGCAGGGGGCGGCTATGGCTACACCTTC.

V is TRBV2 and J is TRBJ2-1; D perhaps matches TRBD2 (5 bases). CDR1 is SNHLY, CDR2 FYNNEI, per germline. Trimming left V 11 bases short and J 10 bases short, with 15 bases between. The CDR3 has 11 residues. CDR3 nucleotide sequence: TGTGCCTACCGACTGGGGAGCGAGCAGTTCTTC. Translating it yields CAYRLGSEQFF.